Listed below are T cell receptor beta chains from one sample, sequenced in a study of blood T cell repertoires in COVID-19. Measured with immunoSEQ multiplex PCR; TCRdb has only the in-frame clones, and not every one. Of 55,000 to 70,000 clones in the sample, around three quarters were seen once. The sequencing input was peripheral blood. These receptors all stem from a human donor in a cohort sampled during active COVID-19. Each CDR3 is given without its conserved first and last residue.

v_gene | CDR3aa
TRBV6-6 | ASSYEAGTYEAF
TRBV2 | ASRLQQGSSYEQY
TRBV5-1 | ASSPRLAGGRHNEQF
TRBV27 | ASSSGLTGWGETQY
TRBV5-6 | ASSLGTANYGYT
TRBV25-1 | ASSAGGAAGGNTIY
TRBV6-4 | ASSGESNTEAF
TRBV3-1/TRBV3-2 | ASSQVSSGNSETQY
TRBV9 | ASSAGQNSYNEQF
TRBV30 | AGGRKNEKLF
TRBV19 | ASSGTGGTATNEKLF
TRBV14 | ASSPRAGISYNEQF
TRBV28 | ASSLVAGGVYNEQF
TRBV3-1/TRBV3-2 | ASSQRLTNKRTDTQY
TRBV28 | ASSFSGSGNTIY
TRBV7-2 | ASRRTGVAGELF
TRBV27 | ASSLWGRTEETQY
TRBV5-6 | ASSFTGTSGDSYEQY
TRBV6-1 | ASSVAEKNSPLH
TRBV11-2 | ASSPWGGEYQETQY
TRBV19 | ASSQIDSVNQPQH
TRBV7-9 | ASVRTEAF
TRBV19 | ASSMWTSGRGAYEQY
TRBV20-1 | SASGQGGNIQY
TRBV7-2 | ASSLQANQPQH